These T cell receptor beta chains were read from a single sample in a study of T cells in Graves' hyperthyroidism and ophthalmopathy. TCRdb fed the multiplex PCR reads into MiXCR, producing one record per CDR3 protein. The sample consists of hundreds of thousands of distinct CDR3 sequences, roughly a sixth of them appearing once. The specimen sequenced was blood. These receptors all come from a woman aged 45 to 65 with Graves' hyperthyroidism that later progressed to Graves' ophthalmopathy. Each CDR3 is given with its conserved first and last residue. A D gene is named only where the DNA matches it firmly. Clone sizes are given selectively: once, few, many, or a class where the clone is expanded.

CASSPLQGETQYF TGTGCTAGCAGCCCCCTACAGGGAGAGACCCAGTACTTC TRBV7-7 few TRBJ2-5 .
CASSMTSGGRTDTQYF TGTGCCAGCAGCATGACTAGCGGGGGGCGCACAGATACGCAGTATTTT TRBV7-9 few TRBJ2-3 TRBD2
CSATGGTNTEAFF TGCAGCGCGACAGGGGGTACTAACACTGAAGCTTTCTTT TRBV29-1 . TRBJ1-1 TRBD1
CASSSSGGAGADTQYF TGTGCCAGCAGTTCTAGCGGGGGGGCCGGGGCAGATACGCAGTATTTT TRBV7-6 . TRBJ2-3 TRBD2
CSGSTGPNTEAFF TGCAGCGGTAGCACAGGGCCCAACACTGAAGCTTTCTTT TRBV29-1 . TRBJ1-1 .
CSAREIGAGRSPLHF TGCAGTGCTAGAGAGATCGGGGCCGGTCGATCACCCCTCCACTTT TRBV20-1 . TRBJ1-6 .
CASSYWGTEAFF TGTGCCAGCAGTTATTGGGGCACTGAAGCTTTCTTT TRBV6-2/TRBV6-3 many TRBJ1-1 .
CAWSVFNNEQFF TGTGCCTGGAGTGTTTTCAACAATGAGCAGTTCTTC TRBV30 many TRBJ2-1 .
CASSLNRGRDLNTEAFF TGCGCCAGCAGCTTAAACAGGGGGCGAGACTTAAACACTGAAGCTTTCTTT TRBV5-1 many TRBJ1-1 TRBD1
CASSLDVRQPQHF TGTGCCAGCAGCTTAGACGTTCGTCAGCCCCAGCATTTT TRBV11-2 few TRBJ1-5 .
CASSLRQGRGYGYTF TGTGCCAGCAGCTTGAGGCAGGGGCGGGGTTATGGCTACACCTTC TRBV5-6 many TRBJ1-2 .
CASTYNTGELFF TGTGCCAGCACCTATAACACCGGGGAGCTGTTTTTT TRBV12-3/TRBV12-4 . TRBJ2-2 .
CASSGGTGKETQYF TGTGCCAGCAGCGGGGGGACAGGGAAAGAGACCCAGTACTTC TRBV7-9 once TRBJ2-5 TRBD1
CASSPGQGGLANEKLLF TGCGCCAGCAGCCCGGGACAGGGAGGCTTAGCTAATGAAAAACTGCTTTTT TRBV5-1 few TRBJ1-4 TRBD1
CASSVEVVFVSGNYNEQFF TGTGCCAGCAGCGTAGAGGTCGTTTTCGTATCAGGGAACTACAATGAGCAGTTCTTC TRBV9 few TRBJ2-1 .
CASSLVGLDLDTQYF TGTGCCAGTAGTTTGGTGGGCCTCGACCTAGATACGCAGTATTTT TRBV19 . TRBJ2-3 .
CAGPDQAGQGRYGYTF TGTGCCGGACCCGATCAGGCGGGACAGGGGAGATATGGCTACACCTTC TRBV7-9 . TRBJ1-2 TRBD1
CASSLTGKDTEAFF TGTGCCAGCAGTTTGACAGGGAAGGACACTGAAGCTTTCTTT TRBV12-3/TRBV12-4 . TRBJ1-1 TRBD1
CASSYPGQAPPGYTF TGTGCCAGCAGTTACCCTGGACAGGCCCCCCCGGGCTACACCTTC TRBV6-5 few TRBJ1-2 TRBD1
CASSPPGHEKLFF TGTGCCAGCAGCCCTCCGGGACATGAAAAACTGTTTTTT TRBV9 many TRBJ1-4 .
CASSLGVLSSYNEQFF TGTGCCAGCAGCTTAGGGGTCCTGAGCTCCTACAATGAGCAGTTCTTC TRBV7-8 . TRBJ2-1 .
CASSPGQPWGYTF TGCGCCAGCAGCCCAGGACAGCCCTGGGGCTACACCTTC TRBV4-1 . TRBJ1-2 .
CATQRGGTDTQYF TGTGCCACGCAGCGGGGCGGCACAGATACGCAGTATTTT TRBV10-3 few TRBJ2-3 TRBD2
CASNTGQFSGNTIYF TGTGCCAGCAATACTGGACAGTTCTCTGGAAACACCATATATTTT TRBV12-3/TRBV12-4 few TRBJ1-3 .
CASSSQKSTRNYGYTF TGTGCCAGCAGCTCACAAAAAAGCACACGGAACTATGGCTACACCTTC TRBV27 many TRBJ1-2 .
CASSVNRGLDEQFF TGTGCCAGCAGTGTAAACAGGGGTCTCGATGAGCAGTTCTTC TRBV6-1 . TRBJ2-1 TRBD1
CASSFGQGEGETQYF TGTGCCAGCAGCTTTGGACAGGGTGAGGGAGAGACCCAGTACTTC TRBV5-6 few TRBJ2-5 TRBD1
CASSPPPQGQQPQHF TGTGCCAGCTCACCACCGCCCCAGGGACAGCAGCCCCAGCATTTT TRBV18 many TRBJ1-5 TRBD1
CASSPPSADTQYF TGTGCCAGCAGCCCGCCTAGCGCAGATACGCAGTATTTT TRBV14 . TRBJ2-3 .
CASQPRTGANTEAFF TGTGCCAGCCAACCTAGGACAGGGGCGAACACTGAAGCTTTCTTT TRBV14 many TRBJ1-1 TRBD1
CASSTSGDPHQPQHF TGTGCCAGTAGTACATCGGGGGATCCTCATCAGCCCCAGCATTTT TRBV19 . TRBJ1-5 .
CASIGYTEAFF TGTGCCAGCATCGGTTACACTGAAGCTTTCTTT TRBV7-2 few TRBJ1-1 .
CASEGVLYYGYTF TGTGCCAGTGAAGGGGTGCTGTACTATGGCTACACCTTC TRBV6-2/TRBV6-3 . TRBJ1-2 .
CASSSVAGSYNEQFF TGTGCCAGCAGTTCCGTAGCGGGGTCCTACAATGAGCAGTTCTTC TRBV12-3/TRBV12-4 few TRBJ2-1 TRBD2
CASSQVAIPHRGYTF TGTGCCAGCAGCCAAGTGGCCATACCGCACCGCGGCTACACCTTC TRBV14 many TRBJ1-2 .
CASSYSTIQGNYGYTF TGTGCCAGCAGTTACTCAACCATACAGGGGAACTATGGCTACACCTTC TRBV6-5 many TRBJ1-2 TRBD1
CASSQAPPTPQDEAFF TGTGCCAGCAGCCAAGCTCCCCCCACTCCTCAAGATGAAGCTTTCTTT TRBV4-2 many TRBJ1-1 .